The next 20 T cell receptor beta chains were all read from a single sample in a study of patients and donors after allogeneic stem cell transplantation. TCRdb ran MiXCR on the RT-PCR reads and lists one entry per CDR3 protein. The top ten clones hold around 5.5% of a sample with about 960,000 distinct CDR3 sequences, approximately 18% of them seen once. Sequencing input: blood, either unsorted or a sorted T cell fraction (not recorded which). All receptors derive from a human donor who was either an allogeneic HSCT recipient or a stem cell or donor lymphocyte infusion donor (not recorded which). It is not recorded whose cells these are; they may come from a transplant donor.

This clonotype showed up just a few times. The chain combines TRBV7-2 with TRBJ1-5; TRBD1 matches at 9 bases. From germline, CDR1 is SGHTA and CDR2 FQGNSA. The V and J ends lost 5 bases and 4 bases, in that order; junction bases with no gene match: 6. The CDR3 totals 15 residues. The CDR3: CASSKDRGANQPQHF. CDR3 nucleotide sequence: TGTGCCAGCAGCAAGGACAGGGGAGCTAATCAGCCCCAGCATTTT.

This rearrangement joins TRBV30 to TRBJ2-2, with TRBD2 matching 14 bases. The ends lost 5 bases at V and 7 bases at J; junction bases unmatched: 6. The CDR3 runs to 15 residues. Germline loops: CDR1 GTSNPN, CDR2 SVGIG (reference sequence). The CDR3 DNA reads as TGTGCCTGGGGGGGACTAGCGGGAGAATACGGGGAGCTGTTTTTT. This codes for CAWGGLAGEYGELFF.

V and J are TRBV9 and TRBJ1-1; 7 nucleotides line up with TRBD1. The CDR3 runs 15 residues. Germline lookup yields CDR1 SGDLS and CDR2 YYNGEE. The V segment lost 3 bases and the J segment 0 bases; nucleotides outside the gene matches: 5. The CDR3 loop is CASSARQGMNTEAFF. The CDR3 region has the DNA TGTGCCAGCAGCGCCCGACAGGGAATGAACACTGAAGCTTTCTTT.

This clonotype turned up a few times. The chain recombines TRBV20-1 with TRBJ2-7; 9 bases match TRBD1. V shed 6 bases and J 1 base; nucleotides not matched to a gene: 7. The CDR3 is 14 residues long. The germline V gene encodes CDR1 DFQATT and CDR2 SNEGSKA (reference sequence). The CDR3: CSAQGTGNSYEQYF. DNA for the CDR3: TGCAGTGCCCAGGGGACAGGGAATTCCTACGAGCAGTACTTC.

This chain joins TRBV9 and TRBJ1-1; D gene ambiguous. From germline, CDR1 is SGDLS and CDR2 YYNGEE. This CDR3 has 13 residues. Trimming cost V 5 bases and J 0 bases, with 8 bases left between them. The CDR3 DNA is TGTGCCAGCAGAAAGACTATGAACACTGAAGCTTTCTTT. Its protein product is CASRKTMNTEAFF.

This clonotype showed up just a few times. The chain uses TRBV20-1 and TRBJ1-1; D not certain. There are 12 residues in the CDR3. V lost 3 bases to trimming and J lost 7 bases, with 12 bases between them. Germline-derived CDR1 and CDR2 are DFQATT and SNEGSKA (reference sequence). The CDR3 sequence is CSASSGSIEAFF. As DNA, the CDR3 is TGCAGTGCTAGCTCCGGATCGATTGAAGCTTTCTTT.

The rearrangement uses TRBV6-1 and TRBJ2-1, with TRBD2 matching over 11 bases. Unmatched junction bases numbered 6, after V lost 2 bases and J lost 9 bases. The CDR3 covers 15 residues. Germline V CDR1 and CDR2: MNHNS, SASEGT. The CDR3 region is CASSEIAGGPAEQFF. CDR3 DNA sequence: TGTGCCAGCAGTGAAATAGCGGGAGGGCCTGCTGAGCAGTTCTTC.

The chain employs TRBV25-1 and TRBJ1-1; TRBD1 might be the D (6 bases). CDR3 size: 15 residues. The V gene lost 1 base and the J gene lost 5 bases, with 14 bases spanning the gap. Germline assignment: CDR1 MGHDK and CDR2 SYGVNS. This chain's CDR3 is CASSEFGGRRTEAFF. The CDR3 nucleotides read TGTGCCAGCAGTGAATTTGGGGGGCGTCGGACTGAAGCTTTCTTT.

The rearrangement joins TRBV4-2 to TRBJ2-3, with a weak D call TRBD2 (6 bases). Germline lookup yields CDR1 LGHNA and CDR2 YNFKEQ. V was clipped by 3 bases and J by 0 bases, with 13 bases between them. The CDR3 spans 16 residues. CDR3 loop: CASSHRRATSTDTQYF. The DNA for the CDR3 is TGTGCCAGCAGCCATCGGAGGGCAACTAGCACAGATACGCAGTATTTT.

The rearrangement uses TRBV12-3 or TRBV12-4 and TRBJ2-7; TRBD2 matches 9 bases. J gave up 6 bases and V 4 bases, and 7 bases lay outside the gene matches. The CDR3 is 14 residues long. The CDR3 sequence is CASSSSGGPGEQYF. CDR3 in DNA: TGTGCCAGCAGTTCGAGCGGGGGGCCAGGCGAGCAGTACTTC.

The chain combines TRBV4-2 with TRBJ1-4; the match to TRBD1 covers 7 bases. Germline V gene lookup returns CDR1 LGHNA and CDR2 YNFKEQ. After removal of 4 bases from V and 8 bases from J, the junction contained 10 bases not matched to a gene. The CDR3 length is 15 residues. CDR3 protein: CASSRDGTVGEKLFF. The CDR3 nucleotides are TGTGCCAGCAGCCGAGACGGGACAGTGGGAGAAAAACTGTTTTTT.

Remarks on this clonotype: A read error may produce the germline difference seen at one junction end. V usage is TRBV12-3 or TRBV12-4 and J usage is TRBJ2-4; tentatively, D is TRBD2 (6 bases). This CDR3 spans 16 amino acids. The CDR3 DNA follows: TGTGCCAGCAGTCCATCGACGGGGGTAGCCAAAAACATTCTGTACTTC. Translation: CASSPSTGVAKNILYF.

The chain combines TRBV12-3 or TRBV12-4 with TRBJ2-1; 9 bases align to TRBD2. V lost 5 bases to trimming and J lost 6 bases; unmatched junction nucleotides: 14. The CDR3 sequence is 17 residues long. Here the CDR3 DNA reads TGTGCCAGCAGTCCGCCCCCGGGCGGGAGGGCCTCCAATGAGCAGTTCTTC. It translates to CASSPPPGGRASNEQFF.

The V call is TRBV12-3 or TRBV12-4, the J call TRBJ2-1, with no clear D. The V end lost 1 base, the J end lost 8 bases, and 18 bases lay between the germline ends. This CDR3 contains 16 residues. Here the CDR3 DNA reads TGTGCCAGCAGTTTAGAGGCCTCGAGTACGATCGATGAGCAGTTCTTC. This encodes CASSLEASSTIDEQFF.

This clonotype turned up a few times. The chain employs TRBV11-2 and TRBJ1-2; D perhaps matches TRBD1 (5 bases). The germline CDR1 and CDR2 sequences are SGHAT and FQNNGV. Trimming removed 1 base from V and 0 bases from J, with 12 bases in between. CDR3 length equals 16 residues. CDR3: CASSLGGRPSNYGYTF. The CDR3 DNA follows: TGTGCCAGCAGCTTAGGGGGCAGGCCTTCTAACTATGGCTACACCTTC.

The chain recombines TRBV20-1 with TRBJ1-1; possible D gene TRBD1, 5 bases. Trimming shortened V by 0 bases and J by 5 bases, and 10 bases separated the two germline ends. CDR3 length: 13 amino acids. From germline, CDR1 is DFQATT and CDR2 SNEGSKA (reference sequence). The CDR3 DNA sequence: TGCAGTGCTAGAGAGGGGGTGGGAACTGAAGCTTTCTTT. Translating it yields CSAREGVGTEAFF.

This clonotype has more than one count but fewer than ten. The chain has TRBV20-1 and TRBJ2-7; 12 nucleotides line up with TRBD2. The CDR3 has 15 amino acids. The V gene end was trimmed by 3 bases and the J gene end by 7 bases; junction bases not matched to a gene: 10. CDR1 is DFQATT, CDR2 SNEGSKA, per germline (reference sequence). CDR3 DNA: TGCAGTGCTAGTCCTTCTAGCGGGAGGGGGGGTGAGCAGTACTTC. This gives the protein CSASPSSGRGGEQYF.

This clonotype was seen a few times. V usage is TRBV13 and J usage is TRBJ2-7, with a possible D match to TRBD2 (5 bases). The CDR3 is 16 residues long. V lost 0 bases, J lost 0 bases, and 12 bases lay in between. The V gene's germline CDR1 is PRHDT and CDR2 FYEKMQ (reference sequence). CDR3 DNA sequence: TGTGCCAGCAGCTTAGGTAGCGCGTCACCCTCCTACGAGCAGTACTTC. Encoded protein: CASSLGSASPSYEQYF.

This clonotype was seen more than once but under ten times. This rearrangement joins TRBV5-6 to TRBJ2-7; maybe TRBD1 (7 bases). V was trimmed by 3 bases and J by 0 bases, leaving 13 bases between them. The V gene's germline CDR1 is SGHDT and CDR2 YYEEEE. The CDR3 covers 15 residues. CDR3 bases: TGTGCCAGCAGCTCGACAGGGCGGGACTCCTACGAGCAGTACTTC. Translated, it gives CASSSTGRDSYEQYF. The full variable domain, its missing parts supplied by reference TRBV5-6 and TRBJ2-7, is DAGVTQSPTHLIKTRGQQVTLRCSPKSGHDTVSWYQQALGQGPQFIFQYYEEEERQRGNFPDRFSGHQFPNYSSELNVNALLLGDSALYLCASSSTGRDSYEQYFGPGTRLTVT.

The chain is built from TRBV5-1 and TRBJ2-1; TRBD2 aligns across 9 bases. Germline V gene sequence: CDR1 SGHRS, CDR2 YFSETQ. This CDR3 comprises 14 residues. CDR3 protein: CATGGGGLPNEQFF. CDR3 bases: TGCGCTACCGGCGGGGGGGGGCTCCCGAATGAGCAGTTCTTC.